The following is a TCR beta chain sequence with its context. The data originate from a study of blood T cell repertoires in COVID-19. Study context: In each case, the material was cDNA or gDNA derived from T cells, B-cell-depleted T cells, or PBMCs.

Original methodology: Nucleated cell counts were estimated from reference gene primer amplification. Method: immunoSEQ multiplex PCR; TCRdb's copy keeps in-frame clones and lacks some. The DNA gave D and trimming, while V, J and clone size come from that table. This sample carries about 170,000 clones, 70% to 90% of them seen once, and the ten largest clones take approximately 7%. V dropped 6 bases and J dropped 3 bases, with 11 bases sitting between them. CDR1 and CDR2 from the germline V gene are LNHDA and SQIVND (reference sequence). The CDR3 is made up of 13 amino acids. The sequence derives from a man older than 75 with COVID-19, enrolled during active disease. The sample was peripheral blood. This sequence joins TRBV19 and TRBJ1-1; D is uncertain. CDR3 DNA sequence: TGTGCCAGTAGCGTACTCCGGGACACTGAAGCTTTCTTT. Translating gives CASSVLRDTEAFF.